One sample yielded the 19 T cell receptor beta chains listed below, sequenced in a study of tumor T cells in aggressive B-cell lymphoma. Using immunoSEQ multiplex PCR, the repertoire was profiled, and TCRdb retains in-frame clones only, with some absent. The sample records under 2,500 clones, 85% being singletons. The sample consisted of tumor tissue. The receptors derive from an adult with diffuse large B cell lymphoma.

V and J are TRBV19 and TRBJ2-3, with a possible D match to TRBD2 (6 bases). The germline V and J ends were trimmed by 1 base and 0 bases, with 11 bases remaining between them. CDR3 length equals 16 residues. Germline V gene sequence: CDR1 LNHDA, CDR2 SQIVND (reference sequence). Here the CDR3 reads CASSIAGEESTDTQYF. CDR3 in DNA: TGTGCCAGTAGTATAGCGGGAGAGGAGAGCACAGATACGCAGTATTTT.

CDR3 nucleotides: TGTGCCAGCAGCGCGCCCGGGACTTCCGAAGAGACCCAGTACTTC. It specifies CASSAPGTSEETQYF. The chain carries TRBV11-2 and TRBJ2-5; D is perhaps TRBD2 (6 bases). This CDR3 has 15 amino acids. V was clipped by 5 bases and J by 3 bases, with 16 bases between them. Per germline, CDR1 SGHAT and CDR2 FQNNGV.

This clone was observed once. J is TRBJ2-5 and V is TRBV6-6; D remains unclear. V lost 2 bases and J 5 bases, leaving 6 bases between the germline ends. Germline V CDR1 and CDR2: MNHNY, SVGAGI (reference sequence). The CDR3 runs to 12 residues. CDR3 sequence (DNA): TGTGCCAGCAGTTACCCTCGGGAGACCCAGTACTTC. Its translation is CASSYPRETQYF.

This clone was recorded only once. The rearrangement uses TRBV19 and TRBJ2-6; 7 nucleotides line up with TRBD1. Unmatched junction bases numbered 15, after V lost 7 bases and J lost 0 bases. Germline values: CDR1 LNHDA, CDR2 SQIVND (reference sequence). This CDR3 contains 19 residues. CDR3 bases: TGTGCCAGTATTTCAGAAAGGCAGGGGGTGACCTCTGGGGCCAACGTCCTGACTTTC. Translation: CASISERQGVTSGANVLTF.

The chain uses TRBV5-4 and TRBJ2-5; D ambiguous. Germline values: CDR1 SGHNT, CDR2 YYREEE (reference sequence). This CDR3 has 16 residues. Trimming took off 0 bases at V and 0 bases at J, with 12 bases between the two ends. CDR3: CASSLGGSRYQETQYF. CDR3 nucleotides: TGTGCCAGCAGCTTGGGTGGTAGCCGGTACCAAGAGACCCAGTACTTC.

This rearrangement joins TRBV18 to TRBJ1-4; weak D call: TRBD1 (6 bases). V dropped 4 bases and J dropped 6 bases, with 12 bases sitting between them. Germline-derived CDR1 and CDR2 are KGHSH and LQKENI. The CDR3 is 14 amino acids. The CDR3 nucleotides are TGTGCCAGCTCACTTATGGACAGCTATGAAAAACTGTTTTTT. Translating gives CASSLMDSYEKLFF.

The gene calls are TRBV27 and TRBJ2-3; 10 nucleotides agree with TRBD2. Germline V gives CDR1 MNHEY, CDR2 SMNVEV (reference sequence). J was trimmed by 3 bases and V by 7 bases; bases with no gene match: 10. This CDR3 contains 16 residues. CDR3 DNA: TGTGCCAGCACACCGGGACTAGCGTTTTTGACAGATACGCAGTATTTT. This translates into CASTPGLAFLTDTQYF.

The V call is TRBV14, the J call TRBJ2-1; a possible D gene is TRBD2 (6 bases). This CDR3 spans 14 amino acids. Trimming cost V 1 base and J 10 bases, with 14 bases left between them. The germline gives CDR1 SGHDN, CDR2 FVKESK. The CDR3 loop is CASSQVTLAPEQFF. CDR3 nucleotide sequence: TGTGCCAGCAGCCAAGTTACGCTAGCGCCGGAGCAGTTCTTC.

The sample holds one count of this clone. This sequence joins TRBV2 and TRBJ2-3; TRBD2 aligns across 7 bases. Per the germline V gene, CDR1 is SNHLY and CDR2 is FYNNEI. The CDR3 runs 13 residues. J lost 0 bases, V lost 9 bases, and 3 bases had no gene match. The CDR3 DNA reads TGTGCCAGTCTAGCGGCTAGCACAGATACGCAGTATTTT. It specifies CASLAASTDTQYF.

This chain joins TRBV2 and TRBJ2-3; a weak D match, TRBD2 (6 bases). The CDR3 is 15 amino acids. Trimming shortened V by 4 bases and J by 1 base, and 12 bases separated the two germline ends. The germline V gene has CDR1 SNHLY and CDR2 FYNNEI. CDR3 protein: CASSVLASGTDTQYF. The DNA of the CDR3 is TGTGCCAGCAGTGTTCTAGCGTCGGGCACAGATACGCAGTATTTT.

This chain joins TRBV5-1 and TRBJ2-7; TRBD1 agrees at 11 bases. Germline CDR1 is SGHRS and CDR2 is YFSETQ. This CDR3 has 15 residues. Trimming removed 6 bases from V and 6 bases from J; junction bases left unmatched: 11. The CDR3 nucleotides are TGCGCCAGCACTTTAGGACAGGGGGCTCTAGGCGAGCAGTACTTC. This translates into CASTLGQGALGEQYF.

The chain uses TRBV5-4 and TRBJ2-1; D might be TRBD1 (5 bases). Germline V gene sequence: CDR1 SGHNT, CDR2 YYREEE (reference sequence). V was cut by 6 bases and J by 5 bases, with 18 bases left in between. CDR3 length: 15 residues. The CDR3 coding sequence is TGTGCCAGCAACTCCAGGGCCCTGCTAAACAATGAGCAGTTCTTC. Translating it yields CASNSRALLNNEQFF. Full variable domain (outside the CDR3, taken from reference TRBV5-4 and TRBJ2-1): ETGVTQSPTHLIKTRGQQVTLRCSSQSGHNTVSWYQQALGQGPQFIFQYYREEENGRGNFPPRFSGLQFPNYSSELNVNALELDDSALYLCASNSRALLNNEQFFGPGTRLTVL.

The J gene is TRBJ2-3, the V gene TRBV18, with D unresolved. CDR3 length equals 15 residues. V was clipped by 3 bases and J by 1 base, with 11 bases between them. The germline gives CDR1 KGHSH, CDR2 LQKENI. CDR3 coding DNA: TGTGCCAGCTCACCCACCGCCTCGGGCACAGATACGCAGTATTTT. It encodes CASSPTASGTDTQYF.

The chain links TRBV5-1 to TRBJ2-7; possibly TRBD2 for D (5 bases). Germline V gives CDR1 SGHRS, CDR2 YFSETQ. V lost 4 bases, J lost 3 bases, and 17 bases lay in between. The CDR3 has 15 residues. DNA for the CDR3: TGCGCCAGCAGCCCTGCCCCGGGAACTGACTACGAGCAGTACTTC. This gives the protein CASSPAPGTDYEQYF.

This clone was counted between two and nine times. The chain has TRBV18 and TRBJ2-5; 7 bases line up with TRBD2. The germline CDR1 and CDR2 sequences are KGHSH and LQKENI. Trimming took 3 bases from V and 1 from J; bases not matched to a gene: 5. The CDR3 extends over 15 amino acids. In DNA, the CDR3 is TGTGCCAGCTCACCCCTAGCGGAGCCCCAAGAGACCCAGTACTTC. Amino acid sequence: CASSPLAEPQETQYF.

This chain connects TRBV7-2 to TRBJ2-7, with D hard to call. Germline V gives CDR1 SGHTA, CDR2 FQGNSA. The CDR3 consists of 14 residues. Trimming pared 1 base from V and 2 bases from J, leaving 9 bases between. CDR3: CASSLGGGTYEQYF. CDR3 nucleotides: TGTGCCAGCAGCTTAGGTGGCGGAACCTACGAGCAGTACTTC.

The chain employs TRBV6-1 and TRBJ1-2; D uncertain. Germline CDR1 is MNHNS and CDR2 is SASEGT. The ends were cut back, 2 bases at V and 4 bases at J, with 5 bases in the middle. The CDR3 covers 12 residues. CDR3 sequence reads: CASSEQIYGYTF. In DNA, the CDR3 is TGTGCCAGCAGTGAACAGATCTATGGCTACACCTTC.

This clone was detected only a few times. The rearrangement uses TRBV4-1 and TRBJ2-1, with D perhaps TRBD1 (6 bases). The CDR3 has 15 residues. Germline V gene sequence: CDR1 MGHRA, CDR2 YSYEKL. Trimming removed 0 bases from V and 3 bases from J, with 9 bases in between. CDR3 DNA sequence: TGCGCCAGCAGCCAAGAACAGGGTATCTACAATGAGCAGTTCTTC. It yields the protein CASSQEQGIYNEQFF.

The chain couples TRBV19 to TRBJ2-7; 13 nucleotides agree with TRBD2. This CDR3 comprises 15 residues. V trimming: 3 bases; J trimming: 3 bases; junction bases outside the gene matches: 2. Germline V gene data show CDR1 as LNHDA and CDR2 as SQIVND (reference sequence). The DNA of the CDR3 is TGTGCCAGTAGTATCGGGACTAGCGGGGTCTACGAGCAGTACTTC. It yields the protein CASSIGTSGVYEQYF. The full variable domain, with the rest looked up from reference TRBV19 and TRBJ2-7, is DGGITQSPKYLFRKEGQNVTLSCEQNLNHDAMYWYRQDPGQGLRLIYYSQIVNDFQKGDIAEGYSVSREKKESFPLTVTSAQKNPTAFYLCASSIGTSGVYEQYFGPGTRLTVT.